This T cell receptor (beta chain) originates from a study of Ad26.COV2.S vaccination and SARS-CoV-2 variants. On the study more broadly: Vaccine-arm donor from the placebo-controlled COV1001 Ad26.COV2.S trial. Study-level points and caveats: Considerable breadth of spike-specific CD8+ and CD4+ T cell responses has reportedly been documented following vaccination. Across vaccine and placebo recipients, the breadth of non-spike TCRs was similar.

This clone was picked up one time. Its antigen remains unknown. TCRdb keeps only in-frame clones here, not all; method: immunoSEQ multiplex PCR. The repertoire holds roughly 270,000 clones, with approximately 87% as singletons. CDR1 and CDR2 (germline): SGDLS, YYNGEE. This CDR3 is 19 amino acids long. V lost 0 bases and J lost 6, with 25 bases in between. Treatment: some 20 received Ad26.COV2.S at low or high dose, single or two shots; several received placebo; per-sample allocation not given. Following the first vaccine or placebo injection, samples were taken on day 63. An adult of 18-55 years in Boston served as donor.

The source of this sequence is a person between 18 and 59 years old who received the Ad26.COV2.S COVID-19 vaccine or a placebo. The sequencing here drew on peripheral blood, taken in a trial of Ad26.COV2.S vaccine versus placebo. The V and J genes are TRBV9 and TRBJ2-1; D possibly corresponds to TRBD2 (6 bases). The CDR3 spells CASSVDPLGAGKNVNEQFF. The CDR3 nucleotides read TGTGCCAGCAGCGTAGATCCCCTAGGAGCGGGCAAAAACGTCAATGAGCAGTTCTTC.